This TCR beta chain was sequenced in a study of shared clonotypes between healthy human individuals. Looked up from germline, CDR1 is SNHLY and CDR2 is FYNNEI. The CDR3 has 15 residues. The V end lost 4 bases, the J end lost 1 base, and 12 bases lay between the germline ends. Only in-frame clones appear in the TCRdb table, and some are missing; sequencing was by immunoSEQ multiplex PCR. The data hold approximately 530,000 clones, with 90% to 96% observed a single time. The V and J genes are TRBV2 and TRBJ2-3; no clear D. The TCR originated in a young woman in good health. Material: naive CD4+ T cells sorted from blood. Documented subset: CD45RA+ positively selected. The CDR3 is CASSAYPPGTDTQYF. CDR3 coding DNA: TGTGCCAGCAGTGCCTACCCACCCGGCACAGATACGCAGTATTTT. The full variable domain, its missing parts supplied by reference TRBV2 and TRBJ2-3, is EPEVTQTPSHQVTQMGQEVILRCVPISNHLYFYWYRQILGQKVEFLVSFYNNEISEKSEIFDDQFSVERPDGSNFTLKIRSTKLEDSAMYFCASSAYPPGTDTQYFGPGTRLTVL.